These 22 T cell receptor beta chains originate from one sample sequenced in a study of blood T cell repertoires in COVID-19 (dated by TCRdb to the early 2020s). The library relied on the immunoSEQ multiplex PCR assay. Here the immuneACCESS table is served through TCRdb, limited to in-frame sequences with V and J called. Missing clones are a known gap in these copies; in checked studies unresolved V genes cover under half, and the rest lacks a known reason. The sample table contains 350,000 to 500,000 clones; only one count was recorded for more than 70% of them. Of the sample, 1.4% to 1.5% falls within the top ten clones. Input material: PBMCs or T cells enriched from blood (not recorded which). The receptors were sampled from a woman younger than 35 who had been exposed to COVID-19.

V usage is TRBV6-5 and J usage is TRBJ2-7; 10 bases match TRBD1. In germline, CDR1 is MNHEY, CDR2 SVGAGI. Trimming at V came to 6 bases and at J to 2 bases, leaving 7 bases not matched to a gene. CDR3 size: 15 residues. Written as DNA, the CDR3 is TGTGCCAGCAGATTGGGACAGGGGAATACCTACGAGCAGTACTTC. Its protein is CASRLGQGNTYEQYF.

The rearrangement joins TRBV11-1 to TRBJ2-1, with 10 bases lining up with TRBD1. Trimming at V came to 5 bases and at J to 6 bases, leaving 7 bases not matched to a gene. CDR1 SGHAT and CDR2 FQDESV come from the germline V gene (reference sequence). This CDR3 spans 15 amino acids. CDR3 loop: CASSRQGAIGNEQFF. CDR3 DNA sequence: TGTGCCAGCAGCCGACAGGGGGCGATCGGCAATGAGCAGTTCTTC. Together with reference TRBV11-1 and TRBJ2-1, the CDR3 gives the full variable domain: EAEVAQSPRYKITEKSQAVAFWCDPISGHATLYWYRQILGQGPELLVQFQDESVVDDSQLPKDRFSAERLKGVDSTLKIQPAELGDSAMYLCASSRQGAIGNEQFFGPGTRLTVL.

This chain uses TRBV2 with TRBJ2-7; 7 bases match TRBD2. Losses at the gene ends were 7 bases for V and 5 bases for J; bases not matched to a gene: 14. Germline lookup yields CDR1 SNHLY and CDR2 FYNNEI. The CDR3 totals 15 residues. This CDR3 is CASIPGRSGADEQYF. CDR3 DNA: TGTGCCAGCATTCCGGGTAGGAGCGGGGCTGACGAGCAGTACTTC. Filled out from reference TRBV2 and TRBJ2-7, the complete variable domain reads EPEVTQTPSHQVTQMGQEVILRCVPISNHLYFYWYRQILGQKVEFLVSFYNNEISEKSEIFDDQFSVERPDGSNFTLKIRSTKLEDSAMYFCASIPGRSGADEQYFGPGTRLTVT.

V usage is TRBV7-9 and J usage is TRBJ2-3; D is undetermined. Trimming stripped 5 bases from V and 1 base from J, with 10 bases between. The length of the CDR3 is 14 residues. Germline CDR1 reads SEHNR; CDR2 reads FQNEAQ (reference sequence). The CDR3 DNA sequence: TGTGCCAGCAGCCCCCTTTCGGGCACAGATACGCAGTATTTT. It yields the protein CASSPLSGTDTQYF.

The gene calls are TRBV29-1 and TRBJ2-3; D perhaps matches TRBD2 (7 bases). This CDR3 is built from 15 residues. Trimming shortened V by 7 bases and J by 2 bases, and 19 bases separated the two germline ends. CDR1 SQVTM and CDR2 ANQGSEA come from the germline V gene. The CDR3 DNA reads TGCAGCGCCGGAGGGGGGGCACAACACACAGATACGCAGTATTTT. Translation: CSAGGGAQHTDTQYF.

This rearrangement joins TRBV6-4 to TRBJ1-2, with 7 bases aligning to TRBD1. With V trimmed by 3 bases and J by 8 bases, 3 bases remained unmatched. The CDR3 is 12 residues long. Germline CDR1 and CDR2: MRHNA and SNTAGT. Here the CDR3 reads CASSERGLGYTF. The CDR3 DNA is TGTGCCAGCAGTGAAAGGGGGCTCGGCTACACCTTC.

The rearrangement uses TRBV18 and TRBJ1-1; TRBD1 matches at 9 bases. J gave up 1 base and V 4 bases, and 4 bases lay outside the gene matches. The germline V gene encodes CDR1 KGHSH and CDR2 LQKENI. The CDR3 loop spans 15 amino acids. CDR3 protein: CASSRDRATNTEAFF. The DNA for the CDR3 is TGTGCCAGCTCACGGGACAGGGCAACGAACACTGAAGCTTTCTTT.

The chain's CDR3 is CASSGTGVTTDTQYF. DNA of the CDR3: TGTGCCAGCAGCGGCACAGGGGTGACGACAGATACGCAGTATTTT. The gene calls are TRBV7-9 and TRBJ2-3, with 7 bases matching TRBD1. The CDR3 sequence is 15 residues long. Germline V gene sequence: CDR1 SEHNR, CDR2 FQNEAQ (reference sequence). V shed 5 bases and J 3 bases; nucleotides not matched to a gene: 8.

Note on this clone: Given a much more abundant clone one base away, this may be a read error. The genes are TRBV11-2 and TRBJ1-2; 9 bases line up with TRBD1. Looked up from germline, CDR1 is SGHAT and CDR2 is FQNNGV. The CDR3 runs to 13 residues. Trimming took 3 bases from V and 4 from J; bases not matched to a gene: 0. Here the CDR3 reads CASSLTGGYGYTF. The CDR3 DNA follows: TGTGCCAGCAGCTTGACAGGGGGCTATGGCTACACCTTC.

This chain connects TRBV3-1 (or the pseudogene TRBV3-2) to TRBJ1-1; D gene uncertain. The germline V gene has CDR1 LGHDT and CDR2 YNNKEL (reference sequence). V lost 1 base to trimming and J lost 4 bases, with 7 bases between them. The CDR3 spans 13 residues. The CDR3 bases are TGTGCCAGCAGCCAAGCAGGCAGCACTGAAGCTTTCTTT. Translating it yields CASSQAGSTEAFF.

CDR3: CASIRGLGQPQHF. The CDR3 DNA is TGTGCCAGCATTCGCGGACTAGGGCAGCCCCAGCATTTT. The chain links TRBV28 to TRBJ1-5, with D uncertain. CDR3 length: 13 residues. The germline gives CDR1 MDHEN, CDR2 SYDVKM. V was clipped by 7 bases and J by 7 bases, with 14 bases between them.

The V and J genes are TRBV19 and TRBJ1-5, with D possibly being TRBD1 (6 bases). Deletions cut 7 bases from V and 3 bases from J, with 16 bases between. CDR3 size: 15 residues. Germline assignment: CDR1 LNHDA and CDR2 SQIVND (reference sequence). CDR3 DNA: TGTGCCAGTAACCGAGGGGGGGTATACAATCAGCCCCAGCATTTT. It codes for CASNRGGVYNQPQHF.

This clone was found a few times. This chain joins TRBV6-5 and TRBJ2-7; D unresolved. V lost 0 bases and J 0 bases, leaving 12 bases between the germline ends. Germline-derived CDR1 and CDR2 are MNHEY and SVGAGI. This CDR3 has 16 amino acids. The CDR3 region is CASSYSTPRSSYEQYF. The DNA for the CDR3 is TGTGCCAGCAGTTACTCAACCCCCAGAAGCTCCTACGAGCAGTACTTC.

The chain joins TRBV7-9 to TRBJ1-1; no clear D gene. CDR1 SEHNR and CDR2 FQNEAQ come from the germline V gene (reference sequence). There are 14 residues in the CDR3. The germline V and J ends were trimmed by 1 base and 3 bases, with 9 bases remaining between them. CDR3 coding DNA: TGTGCCAGCAGCTTAGGTCACAGTGACACTGAAGCTTTCTTT. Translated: CASSLGHSDTEAFF.

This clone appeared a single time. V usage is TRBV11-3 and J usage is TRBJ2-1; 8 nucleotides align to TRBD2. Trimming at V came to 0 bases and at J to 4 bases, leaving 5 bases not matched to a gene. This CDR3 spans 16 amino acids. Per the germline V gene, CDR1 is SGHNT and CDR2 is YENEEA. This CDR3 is CASSLDWLAGYNEQFF. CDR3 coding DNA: TGTGCCAGCAGCTTAGATTGGCTAGCGGGTTACAATGAGCAGTTCTTC.

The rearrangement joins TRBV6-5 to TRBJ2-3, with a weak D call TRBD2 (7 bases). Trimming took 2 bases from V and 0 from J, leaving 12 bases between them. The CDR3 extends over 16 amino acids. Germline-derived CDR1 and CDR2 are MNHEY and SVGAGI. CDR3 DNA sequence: TGTGCCAGCAGTTACGGGGGGGCCTGGAGCACAGATACGCAGTATTTT. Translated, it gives CASSYGGAWSTDTQYF.

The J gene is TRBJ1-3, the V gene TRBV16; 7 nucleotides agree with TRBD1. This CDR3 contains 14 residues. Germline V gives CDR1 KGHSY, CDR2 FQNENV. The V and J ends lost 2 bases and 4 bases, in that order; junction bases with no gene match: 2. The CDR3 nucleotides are TGTGCCAGCAGCCAAGGGACAGCAGGAAACACCATATATTTT. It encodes CASSQGTAGNTIYF.

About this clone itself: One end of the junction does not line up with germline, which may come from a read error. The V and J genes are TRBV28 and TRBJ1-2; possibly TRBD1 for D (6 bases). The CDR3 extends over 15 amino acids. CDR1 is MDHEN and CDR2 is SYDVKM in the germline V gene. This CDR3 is CASSLSDRYNHGYTF. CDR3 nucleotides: TGTGCCAGCAGTTTATCGGACAGATATAACCATGGCTACACCTTC.

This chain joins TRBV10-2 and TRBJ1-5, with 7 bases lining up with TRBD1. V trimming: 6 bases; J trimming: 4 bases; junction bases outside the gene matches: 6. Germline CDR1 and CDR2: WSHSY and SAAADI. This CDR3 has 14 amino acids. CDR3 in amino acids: CASRGGQTNQPQHF. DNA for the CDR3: TGCGCCAGCAGGGGGGGACAGACAAATCAGCCCCAGCATTTT.

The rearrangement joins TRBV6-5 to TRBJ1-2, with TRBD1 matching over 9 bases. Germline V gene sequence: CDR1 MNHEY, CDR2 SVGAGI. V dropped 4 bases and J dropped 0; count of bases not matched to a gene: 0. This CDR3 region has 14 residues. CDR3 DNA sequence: TGTGCCAGCAGTTGGACAGGGGCTAACTATGGCTACACCTTC. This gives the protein CASSWTGANYGYTF.

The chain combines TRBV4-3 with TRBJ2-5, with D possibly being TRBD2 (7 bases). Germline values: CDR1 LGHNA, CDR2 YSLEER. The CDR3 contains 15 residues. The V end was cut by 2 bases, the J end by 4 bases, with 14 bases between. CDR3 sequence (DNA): TGCGCCAGCAGCCAACAGGGGAGGGTTGGAGAGACCCAGTACTTC. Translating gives CASSQQGRVGETQYF.

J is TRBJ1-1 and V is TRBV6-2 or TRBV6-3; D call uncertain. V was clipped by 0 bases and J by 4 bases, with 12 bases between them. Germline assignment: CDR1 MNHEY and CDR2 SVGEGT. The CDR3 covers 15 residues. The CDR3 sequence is CASSYSLPSGTEAFF. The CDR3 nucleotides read TGTGCCAGCAGTTACTCGCTCCCTTCGGGCACTGAAGCTTTCTTT.